The present T cell receptor (beta chain) was sequenced within a study of blood T cell repertoires in COVID-19 (dated by TCRdb to the early 2020s). Background for the entire study: The collaborator samples originated in the United States, Italy and Spain and spanned the acute and convalescent phases of COVID-19. The material from the prospective study consisted of cDNA or gDNA derived from T cells, B-cell-depleted T cells, or PBMCs. Subjects who had been exposed to COVID-19, were actively infected with it, or had recovered from it provided the deeply sampled blood TCRbeta repertoires that made up the dataset. The repertoires were released in a freely available public database intended as a resource for research on the immune response to SARS-CoV-2. The samples were drawn from two sources: the first 160 participants of the ongoing ImmuneRACE study, and about 1,300 subjects contributed by 6 global collaborators. The sample metadata nearly always contained a de-identified subject ID, COVID-19 status, age in years and sex. Where available, HLA class I and class II types were obtained from metadata supplied by the sample provider rather than from assay-based typing.

Results the study describes overall, beyond this receptor: How much clinical and demographic metadata was included differed by source and by participant, and the metadata was provided uncurated.

The immunoSEQ Assay, a bias-controlled multiplex PCR, was used to amplify TCRbeta CDR3 regions from genomic DNA. The study's processing was this. Nucleated cell counts per sample were estimated from amplification of reference gene primers within the assay. To quantify the absolute abundance of each unique TCRbeta CDR3 rearrangement, sequence reads were collapsed and filtered. Productive Simpson clonality was computed per sample as the square root of Simpson's diversity index over productive rearrangements. TCRdb's version of the immuneACCESS table is confined to in-frame rearrangements and falls short of the full clone set. An unresolved V gene accounts for under half of the shortfall where checked; the remainder is of unknown origin. The V and J calls and the clone size are those of that table, but D and trimming were determined from the DNA. In this sample the table shows around 210,000 clones, roughly nine tenths of which occur a single time. The ten largest clones take up 0.75% to 0.95% of the sample.

Whole blood was collected in K2EDTA tubes by collaborating institutions according to the institutions' own protocols. For TCRbeta analysis, collaborators shipped samples in one of three forms: frozen whole blood, isolated PBMCs, or DNA extracted from either of those sample types. The CDR3 runs 18 residues from the cysteine to the phenylalanine. The read is trimmed to its CDR3 DNA, 54 bases read in frame from base 1. The germline V gene sets CDR1 to SGHTA and CDR2 to FQGTGA. V loses 3 bases, J loses 0 bases, and the germline ends lie 17 bases apart. This clone was counted a few times. The antigen it recognizes is unknown. Per-base qualities were not stored, and no clone one base away is much larger.

The TCR comes from a woman between 65 and 79 years old with acute or convalescent COVID-19. Recombination linked TRBV7-3 to TRBJ1-4; tentative D gene TRBD1, with 6 bases matching. The sequenced material came from peripheral blood. Here the CDR3 is given as CASSFFRTANATNEKLFF. The DNA sequence is TGTGCCAGCAGCTTCTTCAGGACAGCTAATGCAACTAATGAAAAACTGTTTTTT.